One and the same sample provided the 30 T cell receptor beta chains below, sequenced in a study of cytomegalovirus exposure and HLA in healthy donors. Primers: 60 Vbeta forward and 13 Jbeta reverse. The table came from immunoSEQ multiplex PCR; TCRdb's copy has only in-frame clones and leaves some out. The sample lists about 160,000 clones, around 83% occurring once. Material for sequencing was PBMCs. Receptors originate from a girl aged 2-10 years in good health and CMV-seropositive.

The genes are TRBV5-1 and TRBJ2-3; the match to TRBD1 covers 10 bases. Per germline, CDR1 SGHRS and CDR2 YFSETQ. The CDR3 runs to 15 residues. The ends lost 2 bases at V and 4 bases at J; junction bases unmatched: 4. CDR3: CASSFGQGGADTQYF. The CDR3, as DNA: TGCGCCAGCAGCTTTGGACAGGGGGGTGCAGATACGCAGTATTTT.

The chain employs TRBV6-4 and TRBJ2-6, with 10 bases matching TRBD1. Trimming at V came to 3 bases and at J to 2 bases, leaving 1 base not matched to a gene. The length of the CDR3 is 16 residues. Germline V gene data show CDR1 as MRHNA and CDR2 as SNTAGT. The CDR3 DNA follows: TGTGCCAGCAGTGAGACAGGGGGCGCTGGGGCCAACGTCCTGACTTTC. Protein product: CASSETGGAGANVLTF.

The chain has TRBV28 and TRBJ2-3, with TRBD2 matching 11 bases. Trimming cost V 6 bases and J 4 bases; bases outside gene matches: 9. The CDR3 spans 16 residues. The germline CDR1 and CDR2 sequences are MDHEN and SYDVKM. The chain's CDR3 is CASSLTSGSIADTQYF. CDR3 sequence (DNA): TGTGCCAGCAGCCTTACTAGCGGGAGCATCGCAGATACGCAGTATTTT.

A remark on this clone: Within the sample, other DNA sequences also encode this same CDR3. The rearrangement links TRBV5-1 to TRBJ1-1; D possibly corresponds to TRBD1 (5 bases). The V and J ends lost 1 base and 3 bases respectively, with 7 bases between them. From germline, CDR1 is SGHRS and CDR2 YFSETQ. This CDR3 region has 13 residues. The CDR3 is CASSLQGDTEAFF. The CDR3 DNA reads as TGCGCCAGCAGCTTGCAGGGTGACACTGAAGCTTTCTTT.

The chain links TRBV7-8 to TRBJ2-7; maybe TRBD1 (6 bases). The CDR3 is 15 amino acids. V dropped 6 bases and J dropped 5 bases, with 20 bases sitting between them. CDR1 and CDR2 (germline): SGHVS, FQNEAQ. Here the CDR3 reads CASRYGKQGDHEQYF. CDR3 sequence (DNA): TGTGCCAGCAGGTACGGGAAACAGGGAGACCACGAGCAGTACTTC.

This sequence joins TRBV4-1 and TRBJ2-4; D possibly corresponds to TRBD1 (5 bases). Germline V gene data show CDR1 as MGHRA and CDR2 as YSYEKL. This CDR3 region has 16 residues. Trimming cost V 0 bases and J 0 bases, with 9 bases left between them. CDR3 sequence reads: CASSQDPGLAKNIQYF. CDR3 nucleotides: TGCGCCAGCAGCCAAGACCCAGGGCTAGCCAAAAACATTCAGTACTTC.

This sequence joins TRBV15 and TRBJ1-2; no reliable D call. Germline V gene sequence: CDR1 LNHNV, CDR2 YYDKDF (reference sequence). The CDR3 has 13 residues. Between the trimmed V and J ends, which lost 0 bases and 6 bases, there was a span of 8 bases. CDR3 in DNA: TGTGCCACCAGCAGAGATTCGCCGGATGGCTACACCTTC. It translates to CATSRDSPDGYTF.

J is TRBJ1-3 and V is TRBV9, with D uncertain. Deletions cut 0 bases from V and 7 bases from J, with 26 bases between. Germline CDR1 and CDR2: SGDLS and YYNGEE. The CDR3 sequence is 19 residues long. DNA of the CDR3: TGTGCCAGCAGCGTAGGATTAAACCTATCCTTCCTTCCGGGGAACACCATATATTTT. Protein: CASSVGLNLSFLPGNTIYF.

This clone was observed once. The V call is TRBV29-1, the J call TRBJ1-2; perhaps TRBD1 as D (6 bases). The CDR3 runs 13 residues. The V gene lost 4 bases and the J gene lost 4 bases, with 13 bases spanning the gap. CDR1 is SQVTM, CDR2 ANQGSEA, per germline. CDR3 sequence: CSVVGGRGYGYTF. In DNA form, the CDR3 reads TGCAGCGTTGTGGGGGGGCGCGGCTATGGCTACACCTTC.

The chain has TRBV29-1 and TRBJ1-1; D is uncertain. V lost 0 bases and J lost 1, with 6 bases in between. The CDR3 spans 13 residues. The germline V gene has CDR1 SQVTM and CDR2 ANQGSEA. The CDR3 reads CSVEDWRNTEAFF. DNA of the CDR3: TGCAGCGTTGAAGATTGGAGGAACACTGAAGCTTTCTTT.

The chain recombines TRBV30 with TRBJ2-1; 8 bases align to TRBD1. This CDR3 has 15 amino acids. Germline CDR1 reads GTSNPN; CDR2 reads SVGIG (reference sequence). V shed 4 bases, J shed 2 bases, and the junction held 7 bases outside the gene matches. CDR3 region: CAWTETGAPYNEQFF. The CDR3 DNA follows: TGTGCCTGGACCGAGACAGGGGCCCCCTACAATGAGCAGTTCTTC.

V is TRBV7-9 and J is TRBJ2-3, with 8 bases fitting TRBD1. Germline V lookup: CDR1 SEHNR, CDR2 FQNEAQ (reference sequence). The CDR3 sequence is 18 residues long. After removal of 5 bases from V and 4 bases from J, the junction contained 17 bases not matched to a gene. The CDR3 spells CASSPGQGAGQSADTQYF. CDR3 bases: TGTGCCAGCAGCCCCGGGCAGGGGGCCGGGCAGAGTGCAGATACGCAGTATTTT.

The chain's CDR3 is CSVVPLAGVSDTQYF. In nucleotides, the CDR3 is TGCAGCGTTGTGCCCCTAGCGGGAGTTTCAGATACGCAGTATTTT. J is TRBJ2-3 and V is TRBV29-1, with 10 bases lining up with TRBD2. The junction had 8 bases not matched to a gene; V was cut back by 4 bases and J by 4 bases. This CDR3 comprises 15 residues. The germline gives CDR1 SQVTM, CDR2 ANQGSEA.

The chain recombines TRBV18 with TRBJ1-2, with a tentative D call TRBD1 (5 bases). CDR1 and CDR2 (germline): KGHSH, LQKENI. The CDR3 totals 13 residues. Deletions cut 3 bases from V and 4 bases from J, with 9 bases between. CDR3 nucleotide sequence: TGTGCCAGCTCACCGGGGCAGGCCTATGGCTACACCTTC. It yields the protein CASSPGQAYGYTF.

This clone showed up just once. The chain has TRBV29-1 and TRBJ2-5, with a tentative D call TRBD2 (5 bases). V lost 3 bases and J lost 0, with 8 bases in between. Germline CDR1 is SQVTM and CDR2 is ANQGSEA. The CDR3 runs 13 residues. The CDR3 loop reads CSVDTGNQETQYF. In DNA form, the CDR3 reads TGCAGCGTTGATACCGGGAACCAAGAGACCCAGTACTTC.

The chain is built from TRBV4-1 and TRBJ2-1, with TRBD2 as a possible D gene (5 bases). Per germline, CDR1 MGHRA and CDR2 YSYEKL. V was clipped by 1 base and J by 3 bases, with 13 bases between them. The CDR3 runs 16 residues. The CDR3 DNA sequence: TGCGCCAGCAGCCAAGTAGAGAGGGTCCACTACAATGAGCAGTTCTTC. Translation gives CASSQVERVHYNEQFF.

CDR3 sequence reads: CASSQEGQGYVETQYF. DNA of the CDR3: TGCGCCAGCAGCCAAGAGGGACAGGGGTACGTAGAGACCCAGTACTTC. The chain links TRBV4-1 to TRBJ2-5, with 10 bases aligning to TRBD1. The CDR3 extends over 16 amino acids. Trimming cost V 0 bases and J 4 bases; bases outside gene matches: 5. Germline V gives CDR1 MGHRA, CDR2 YSYEKL.

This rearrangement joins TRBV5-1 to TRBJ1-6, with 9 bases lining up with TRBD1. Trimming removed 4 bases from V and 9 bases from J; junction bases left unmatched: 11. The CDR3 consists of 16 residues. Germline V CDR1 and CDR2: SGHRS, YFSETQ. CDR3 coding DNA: TGCGCCAGCAGCATGATAACAGGGGGCGAAGGTTCACCCCTCCACTTT. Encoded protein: CASSMITGGEGSPLHF.

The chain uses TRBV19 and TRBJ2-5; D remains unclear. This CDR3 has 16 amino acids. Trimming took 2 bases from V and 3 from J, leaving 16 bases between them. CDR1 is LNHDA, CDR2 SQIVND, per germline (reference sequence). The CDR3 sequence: CASSITSLGVEETQYF. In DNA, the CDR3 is TGTGCCAGTAGTATAACTTCGCTGGGCGTCGAAGAGACCCAGTACTTC.

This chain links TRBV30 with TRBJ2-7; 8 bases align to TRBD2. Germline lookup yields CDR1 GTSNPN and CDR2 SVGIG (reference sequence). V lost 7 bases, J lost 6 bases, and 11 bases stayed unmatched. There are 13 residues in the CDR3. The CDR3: CASGGAGPAEQYF. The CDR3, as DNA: TGTGCCTCCGGGGGGGCGGGCCCCGCCGAGCAGTACTTC.

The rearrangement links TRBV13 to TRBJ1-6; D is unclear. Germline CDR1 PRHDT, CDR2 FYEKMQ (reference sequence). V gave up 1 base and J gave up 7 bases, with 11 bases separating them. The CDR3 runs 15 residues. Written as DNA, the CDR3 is TGTGCCAGCAGCTTAGCTGTTACTACCAATTCACCCCTCCACTTT. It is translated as CASSLAVTTNSPLHF.

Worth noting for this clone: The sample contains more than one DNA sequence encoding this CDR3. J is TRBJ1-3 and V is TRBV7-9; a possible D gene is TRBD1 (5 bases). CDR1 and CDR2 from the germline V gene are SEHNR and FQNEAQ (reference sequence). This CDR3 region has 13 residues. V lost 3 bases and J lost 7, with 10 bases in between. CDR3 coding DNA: TGTGCCAGCAGCTTCGGGTCAGGGAACACCATATATTTT. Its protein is CASSFGSGNTIYF.

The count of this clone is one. CDR3 sequence: CAWSVIPTGGWFF. The CDR3 nucleotides read TGTGCCTGGAGTGTAATTCCGACAGGCGGGTGGTTCTTC. The chain joins TRBV30 to TRBJ2-1, with TRBD1 as a possible D gene (6 bases). From germline, CDR1 is GTSNPN and CDR2 SVGIG (reference sequence). Trimming cost V 0 bases and J 15 bases, with 18 bases left between them. The CDR3 extends over 13 amino acids.

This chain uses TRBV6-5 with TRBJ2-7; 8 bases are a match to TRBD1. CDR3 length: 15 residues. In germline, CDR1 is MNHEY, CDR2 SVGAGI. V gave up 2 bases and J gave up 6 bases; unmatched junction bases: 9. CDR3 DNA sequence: TGTGCCAGCAGTTACCCCACAGGGGGTCCGGCCGAGCAGTACTTC. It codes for CASSYPTGGPAEQYF.

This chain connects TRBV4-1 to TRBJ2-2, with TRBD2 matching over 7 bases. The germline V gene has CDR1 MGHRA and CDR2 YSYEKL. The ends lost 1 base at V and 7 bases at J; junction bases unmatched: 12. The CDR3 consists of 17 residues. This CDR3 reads CASSQGPVGEGFGELFF. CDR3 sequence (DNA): TGCGCCAGCAGCCAAGGTCCAGTGGGGGAGGGTTTCGGGGAGCTGTTTTTT.

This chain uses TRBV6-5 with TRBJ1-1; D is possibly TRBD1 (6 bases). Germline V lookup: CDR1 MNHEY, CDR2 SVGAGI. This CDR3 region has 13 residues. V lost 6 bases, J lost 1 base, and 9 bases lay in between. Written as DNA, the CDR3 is TGTGCCAGCAGCTGGACAGCGAACACTGAAGCTTTCTTT. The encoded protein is CASSWTANTEAFF.

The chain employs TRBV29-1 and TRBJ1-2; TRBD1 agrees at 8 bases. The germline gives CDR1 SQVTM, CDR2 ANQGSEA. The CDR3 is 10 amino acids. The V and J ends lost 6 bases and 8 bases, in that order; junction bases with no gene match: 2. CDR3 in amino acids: CSVGQGGYTF. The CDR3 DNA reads TGCAGCGTAGGACAGGGCGGCTACACCTTC.

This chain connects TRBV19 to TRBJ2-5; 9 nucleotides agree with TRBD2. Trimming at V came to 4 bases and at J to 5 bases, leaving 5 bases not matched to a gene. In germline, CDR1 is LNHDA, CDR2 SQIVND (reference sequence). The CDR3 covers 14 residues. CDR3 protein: CASSTTAGGETQYF. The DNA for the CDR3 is TGTGCCAGTAGTACGACGGCGGGGGGGGAGACCCAGTACTTC. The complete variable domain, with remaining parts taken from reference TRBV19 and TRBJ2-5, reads DGGITQSPKYLFRKEGQNVTLSCEQNLNHDAMYWYRQDPGQGLRLIYYSQIVNDFQKGDIAEGYSVSREKKESFPLTVTSAQKNPTAFYLCASSTTAGGETQYFGPGTRLLVL.

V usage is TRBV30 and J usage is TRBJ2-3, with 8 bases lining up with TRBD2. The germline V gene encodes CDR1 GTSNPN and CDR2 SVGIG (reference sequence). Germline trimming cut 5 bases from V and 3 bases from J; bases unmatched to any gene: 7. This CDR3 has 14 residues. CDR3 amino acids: CAWDRGGVTDTQYF. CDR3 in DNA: TGTGCCTGGGATCGGGGGGGTGTGACAGATACGCAGTATTTT. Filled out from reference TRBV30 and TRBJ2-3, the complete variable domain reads SQTIHQWPATLVQPVGSPLSLECTVEGTSNPNLYWYRQAAGRGLQLLFYSVGIGQISSEVPQNLSASRPQDRQFILSSKKLLLSDSGFYLCAWDRGGVTDTQYFGPGTRLTVL.

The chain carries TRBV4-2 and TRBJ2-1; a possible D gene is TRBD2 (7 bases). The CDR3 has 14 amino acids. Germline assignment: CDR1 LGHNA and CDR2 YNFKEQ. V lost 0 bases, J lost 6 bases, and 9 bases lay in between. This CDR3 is CASSQERGGNEQFF. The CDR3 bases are TGTGCCAGCAGCCAAGAAAGGGGGGGCAATGAGCAGTTCTTC.